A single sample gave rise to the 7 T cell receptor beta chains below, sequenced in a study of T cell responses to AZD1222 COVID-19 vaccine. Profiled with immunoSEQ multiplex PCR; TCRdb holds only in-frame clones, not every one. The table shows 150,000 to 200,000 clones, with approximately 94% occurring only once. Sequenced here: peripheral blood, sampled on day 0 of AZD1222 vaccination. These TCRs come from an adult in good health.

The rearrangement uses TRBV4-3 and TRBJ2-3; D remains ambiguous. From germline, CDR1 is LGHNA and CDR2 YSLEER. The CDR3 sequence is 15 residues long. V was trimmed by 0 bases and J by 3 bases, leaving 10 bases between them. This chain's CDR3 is CASSQDFGGTDTQYF. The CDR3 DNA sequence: TGCGCCAGCAGCCAAGATTTTGGTGGGACAGATACGCAGTATTTT.

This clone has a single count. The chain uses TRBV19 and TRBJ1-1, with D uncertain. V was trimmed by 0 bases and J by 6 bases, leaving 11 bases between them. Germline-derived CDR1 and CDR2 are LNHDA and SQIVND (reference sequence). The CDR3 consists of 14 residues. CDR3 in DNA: TGTGCCAGTAGTATAGATCGCTACGGGGCTGAAGCTTTCTTT. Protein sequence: CASSIDRYGAEAFF.

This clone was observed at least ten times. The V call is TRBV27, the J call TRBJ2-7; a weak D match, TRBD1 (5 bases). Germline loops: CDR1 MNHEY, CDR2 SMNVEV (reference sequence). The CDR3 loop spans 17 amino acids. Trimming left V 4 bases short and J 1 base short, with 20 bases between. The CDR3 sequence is CASSYDKGPCDSYEQYF. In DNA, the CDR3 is TGTGCCAGCAGTTATGATAAGGGGCCGTGCGATTCCTACGAGCAGTACTTC.

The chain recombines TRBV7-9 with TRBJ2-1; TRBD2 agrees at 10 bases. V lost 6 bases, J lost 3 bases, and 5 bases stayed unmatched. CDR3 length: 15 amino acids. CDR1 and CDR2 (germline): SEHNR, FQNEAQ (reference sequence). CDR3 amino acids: CASSQGTSDYNEQFF. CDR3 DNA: TGTGCCAGCAGTCAGGGGACTAGCGACTACAATGAGCAGTTCTTC.

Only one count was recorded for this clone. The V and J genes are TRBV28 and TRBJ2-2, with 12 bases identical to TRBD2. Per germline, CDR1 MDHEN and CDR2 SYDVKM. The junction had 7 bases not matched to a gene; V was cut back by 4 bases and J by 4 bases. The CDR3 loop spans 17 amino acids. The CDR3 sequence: CASSSFGLAGFTGELFF. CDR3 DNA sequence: TGTGCCAGCAGTTCATTTGGACTAGCGGGATTCACCGGGGAGCTGTTTTTT.

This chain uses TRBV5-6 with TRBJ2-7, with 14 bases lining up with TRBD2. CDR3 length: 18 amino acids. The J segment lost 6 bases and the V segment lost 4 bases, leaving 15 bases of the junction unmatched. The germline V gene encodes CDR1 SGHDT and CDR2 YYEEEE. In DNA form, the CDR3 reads TGTGCCAGCAGCAGGAATTCCTGGACCGGACTAGCGGGAGGCGAGCAGTACTTC. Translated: CASSRNSWTGLAGGEQYF.

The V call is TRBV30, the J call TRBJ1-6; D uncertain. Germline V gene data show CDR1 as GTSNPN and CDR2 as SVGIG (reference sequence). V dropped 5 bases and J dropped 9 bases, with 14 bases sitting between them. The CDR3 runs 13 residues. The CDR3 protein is CAWVTQYGSPLHF. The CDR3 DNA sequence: TGTGCCTGGGTAACCCAGTATGGTTCACCCCTCCACTTT.